The source of this TCR beta chain is a study of vaccination effects on CD4 cells after COVID-19. Overall study: Sampling occurred 16 days and one week pre-vaccination in a couple of convalescent patients.

Comments on this clone: Antigen unknown.

The table came from immunoSEQ multiplex PCR; TCRdb's copy has only in-frame clones and leaves some out. Here the sample spans some 38,000 clones, about 78% being singletons. CD4+ T cells specific for antigen were expanded with viral peptide pools by the ViraFEST assay before sequencing. An approximately ten-day culture period preceded the isolation of CD4+ T cells. A positive SARS-CoV-2 PCR test fell between March and December 2020. This TCR was recovered from a human donor who had a prior SARS-CoV-2 infection. This specimen consisted of CD4+ T cells from PBMCs cultured with HCoV-NL63 spike peptides, obtained before COVID-19 vaccination.

The CDR3 region has the DNA TGTGCCAGTAGTTTCTGGGACGAGGGCTACACCTTC. It yields the protein CASSFWDEGYTF. The genes are TRBV19 and TRBJ1-2; TRBD1 is a possible D gene (5 bases). The CDR3 is 12 amino acids. Germline CDR1 and CDR2: LNHDA and SQIVND (reference sequence). V lost 5 bases, J lost 8 bases, and 12 bases lay in between.